The 11 T cell receptor beta chains below were found in one sample sequenced in a study of OX40 agonist ivuxolimab in advanced cancers. Using immunoSEQ multiplex PCR, the repertoire was profiled, and TCRdb retains in-frame clones only, with some absent. This sample has about 17,000 clones, with roughly 84% found just once. Sequences were derived from CD4+ or CD8+ T cells sorted from blood, sampled in a trial of the OX40 agonist ivuxolimab. The receptors shown here come from an adult with an advanced solid tumor such as melanoma, head and neck, liver or kidney cancer.

The V gene is TRBV25-1, the J gene TRBJ1-2; TRBD1 matches at 8 bases. Trimming cost V 4 bases and J 6 bases; bases outside gene matches: 4. Germline assignment: CDR1 MGHDK and CDR2 SYGVNS. The CDR3 contains 13 residues. Here the CDR3 DNA reads TGTGCCAGCAGTGTATCAGGGGGCAATGGCTACACCTTC. This encodes CASSVSGGNGYTF.

The CDR3 region is CASQGSNYGYTF. The CDR3 DNA is TGTGCCTCCCAAGGGTCTAACTATGGCTACACCTTC. The gene calls are TRBV10-3 and TRBJ1-2; D remains ambiguous. Germline CDR1 and CDR2: ENHRY and SYGVKD. CDR3 length: 12 residues. V lost 11 bases to trimming and J lost 0 bases, with 10 bases between them.

The rearrangement joins TRBV15 to TRBJ2-2; weak D call: TRBD1 (5 bases). CDR1 and CDR2 from the germline V gene are LNHNV and YYDKDF (reference sequence). V shed 0 bases and J shed 2 bases, with 10 bases lying between them. CDR3 length equals 16 residues. CDR3 nucleotide sequence: TGTGCCACCAGCAGAGATCGTAGGGGCAACACCGGGGAGCTGTTTTTT. Amino acid sequence: CATSRDRRGNTGELFF.

The chain joins TRBV6-5 to TRBJ1-1; D unclear. Germline lookup yields CDR1 MNHEY and CDR2 SVGAGI. Trimming took 4 bases from V and 1 from J, leaving 10 bases between them. This CDR3 is 14 amino acids long. The CDR3 DNA sequence: TGTGCCAGCAGTTGGACCGGGAAGAACACTGAAGCTTTCTTT. As protein: CASSWTGKNTEAFF.

This clone was counted once. The gene calls are TRBV27 and TRBJ2-7; D unresolved. V lost 9 bases, J lost 0 bases, and 6 bases lay in between. The CDR3 has 11 residues. In germline, CDR1 is MNHEY, CDR2 SMNVEV (reference sequence). The CDR3 region is CASGFSYEQYF. CDR3 nucleotides: TGTGCCAGTGGATTCTCCTACGAGCAGTACTTC.

J is TRBJ2-7 and V is TRBV9; D is uncertain. V dropped 1 base and J dropped 3 bases, with 11 bases sitting between them. The CDR3 is 14 amino acids. CDR1 and CDR2 (germline): SGDLS, YYNGEE. The CDR3 coding sequence is TGTGCCAGCAGCGTACCCCTCGAGTTCTACGAGCAGTACTTC. Translation gives CASSVPLEFYEQYF.

The chain recombines TRBV27 with TRBJ1-5, with TRBD1 matching over 8 bases. Germline trimming cut 1 base from V and 4 bases from J; bases unmatched to any gene: 3. The CDR3 covers 15 residues. Germline V CDR1 and CDR2: MNHEY, SMNVEV (reference sequence). The CDR3 here is CASSLYQGANQPQHF. The CDR3 DNA sequence: TGTGCCAGCAGTTTATATCAGGGGGCGAATCAGCCCCAGCATTTT.

The J gene is TRBJ2-5, the V gene TRBV28; unclear D gene. Germline lookup yields CDR1 MDHEN and CDR2 SYDVKM. The CDR3 sequence is 14 residues long. Trimming stripped 4 bases from V and 5 bases from J, with 14 bases between. Written as DNA, the CDR3 is TGTGCCAGCAGTTCGGAACCCGTAGGGGAGACCCAGTACTTC. This encodes CASSSEPVGETQYF.

V gene TRBV19 combines with J gene TRBJ2-7; 8 positions agree with TRBD1. The junction had 11 bases not matched to a gene; V was cut back by 10 bases and J by 3 bases. Germline values: CDR1 LNHDA, CDR2 SQIVND (reference sequence). CDR3 length: 14 residues. Written as DNA, the CDR3 is TGTGCCACTCACCCCAGGGGGCTATTCTACGAGCAGTACTTC. Encoded protein: CATHPRGLFYEQYF.

V and J are TRBV12-5 and TRBJ1-5; TRBD1 might be the D (6 bases). V was pared by 6 bases and J by 5 bases, with 11 bases between. CDR1 and CDR2 (germline): LGHNT, FRNRAP. There are 13 residues in the CDR3. Here the CDR3 DNA reads TGTGCTAGTGGGACGGACAGCGATCAGCCCCAGCATTTT. This gives the protein CASGTDSDQPQHF.

V gene TRBV30 combines with J gene TRBJ2-3; the match to TRBD1 covers 7 bases. The CDR3 has 17 amino acids. Losses at the gene ends were 2 bases for V and 2 bases for J; bases not matched to a gene: 13. CDR1 and CDR2 from the germline V gene are GTSNPN and SVGIG (reference sequence). The CDR3, as DNA: TGTGCCTGGAGTTTTGGTTTGGGGACAGCGTTCACAGATACGCAGTATTTT. It codes for CAWSFGLGTAFTDTQYF.